The clone carrying this T cell receptor (beta chain) was counted only a few times. The data stem from a study of CD8 T cells in ankylosing spondylitis. Trimming stripped 5 bases from V and 8 bases from J, with 22 bases between. Germline loops: CDR1 MNHEY, CDR2 SMNVEV (reference sequence). This CDR3 comprises 17 residues. TCRdb reprocessed the 5' RACE reads via MiXCR and lists one record per CDR3 protein. This repertoire shows some 46,000 distinct CDR3 sequences, about 10% found once; its top ten account for approximately 1.4%. The rearrangement joins TRBV27 to TRBJ1-6; TRBD1 might be the D (5 bases). The specimen sequenced was blood, either unsorted or a sorted T cell fraction (not recorded which). The receptor was isolated from a male donor with ankylosing spondylitis or in good health (not recorded which). CDR3 nucleotide sequence: TGTGCCAGCAGTCCCCTCGGGACCCTCCTGTTGGATTCACCCCTCCACTTT. Translating gives CASSPLGTLLLDSPLHF.